The entry that follows covers one T cell receptor (beta chain) sequence. The sample comes from a study of OX40 agonist ivuxolimab in advanced cancers. CDR1 SGHNT and CDR2 YYREEE come from the germline V gene (reference sequence). The V gene lost 0 bases and the J gene lost 1 base, with 11 bases spanning the gap. This CDR3 has 16 amino acids. TCRdb's copy holds only in-frame clones and misses some; the assay was immunoSEQ multiplex PCR. The table lists 75,000 to 95,000 clones, roughly 90% of them singletons. The sequences come from CD4+ or CD8+ T cells sorted from blood, collected in a trial of the OX40 agonist ivuxolimab. The clonotype comes from an adult with an advanced solid tumor such as melanoma, head and neck, liver or kidney cancer. The chain joins TRBV5-4 to TRBJ2-1; D is uncertain. The CDR3 region is CASSLDGSTSYNEQFF. DNA for the CDR3: TGTGCCAGCAGCTTGGACGGTTCAACGTCCTACAATGAGCAGTTCTTC.